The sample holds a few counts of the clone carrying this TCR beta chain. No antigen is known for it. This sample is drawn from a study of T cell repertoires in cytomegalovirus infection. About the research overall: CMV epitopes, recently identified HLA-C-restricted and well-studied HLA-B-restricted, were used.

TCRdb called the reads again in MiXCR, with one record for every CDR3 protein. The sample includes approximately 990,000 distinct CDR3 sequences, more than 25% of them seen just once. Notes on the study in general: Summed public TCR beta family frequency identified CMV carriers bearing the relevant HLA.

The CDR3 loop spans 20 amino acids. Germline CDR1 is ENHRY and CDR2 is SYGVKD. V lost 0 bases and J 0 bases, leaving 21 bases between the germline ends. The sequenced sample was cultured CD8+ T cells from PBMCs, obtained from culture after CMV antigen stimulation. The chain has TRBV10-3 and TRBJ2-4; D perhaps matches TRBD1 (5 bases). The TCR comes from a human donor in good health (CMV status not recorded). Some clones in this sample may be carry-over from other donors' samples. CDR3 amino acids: CAISESVPTETGPAKNIQYF. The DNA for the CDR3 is TGTGCCATCAGTGAGTCGGTACCGACAGAAACTGGACCAGCCAAAAACATTCAGTACTTC.